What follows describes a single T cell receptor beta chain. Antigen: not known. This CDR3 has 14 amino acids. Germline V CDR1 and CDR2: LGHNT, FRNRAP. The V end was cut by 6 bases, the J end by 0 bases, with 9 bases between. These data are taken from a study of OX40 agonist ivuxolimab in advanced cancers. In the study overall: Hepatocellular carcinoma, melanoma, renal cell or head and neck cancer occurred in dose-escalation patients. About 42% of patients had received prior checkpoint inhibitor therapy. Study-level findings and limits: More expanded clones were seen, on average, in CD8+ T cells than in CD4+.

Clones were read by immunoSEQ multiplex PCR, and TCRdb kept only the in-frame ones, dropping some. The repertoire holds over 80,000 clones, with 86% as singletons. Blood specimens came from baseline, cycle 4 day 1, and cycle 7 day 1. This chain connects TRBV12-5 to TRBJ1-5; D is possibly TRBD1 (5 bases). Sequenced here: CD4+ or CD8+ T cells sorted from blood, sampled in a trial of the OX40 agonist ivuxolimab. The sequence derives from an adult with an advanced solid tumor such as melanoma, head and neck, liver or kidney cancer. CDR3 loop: CASGGAYSNQPQHF. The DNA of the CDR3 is TGTGCTAGTGGAGGGGCCTATAGCAATCAGCCCCAGCATTTT. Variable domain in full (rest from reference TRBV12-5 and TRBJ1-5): DARVTQTPRHKVTEMGQEVTMRCQPILGHNTVFWYRQTMMQGLELLAYFRNRAPLDDSGMPKDRFSAEMPDATLATLKIQPSEPRDSAVYFCASGGAYSNQPQHFGDGTRLSIL.